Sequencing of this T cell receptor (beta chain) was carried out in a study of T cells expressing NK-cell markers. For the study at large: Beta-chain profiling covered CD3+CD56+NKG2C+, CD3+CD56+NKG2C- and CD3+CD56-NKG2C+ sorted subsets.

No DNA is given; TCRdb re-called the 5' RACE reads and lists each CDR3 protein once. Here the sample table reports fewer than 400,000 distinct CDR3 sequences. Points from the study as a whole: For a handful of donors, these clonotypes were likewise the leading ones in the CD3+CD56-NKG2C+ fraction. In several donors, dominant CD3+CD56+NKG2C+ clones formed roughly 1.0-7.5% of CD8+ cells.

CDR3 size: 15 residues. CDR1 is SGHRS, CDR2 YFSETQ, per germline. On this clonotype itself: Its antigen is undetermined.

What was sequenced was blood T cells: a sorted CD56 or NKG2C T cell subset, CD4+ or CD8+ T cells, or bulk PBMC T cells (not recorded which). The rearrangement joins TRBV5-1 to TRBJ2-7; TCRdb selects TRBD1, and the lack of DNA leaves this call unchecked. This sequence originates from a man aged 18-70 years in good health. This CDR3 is CASSKQGVGSYEQYF. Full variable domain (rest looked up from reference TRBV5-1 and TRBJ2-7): KAGVTQTPRYLIKTRGQQVTLSCSPISGHRSVSWYQQTPGQGLQFLFEYFSETQRNKGNFPGRFSGRQFSNSRSEMNVSTLELGDSALYLCASSKQGVGSYEQYFGPGTRLTVT.